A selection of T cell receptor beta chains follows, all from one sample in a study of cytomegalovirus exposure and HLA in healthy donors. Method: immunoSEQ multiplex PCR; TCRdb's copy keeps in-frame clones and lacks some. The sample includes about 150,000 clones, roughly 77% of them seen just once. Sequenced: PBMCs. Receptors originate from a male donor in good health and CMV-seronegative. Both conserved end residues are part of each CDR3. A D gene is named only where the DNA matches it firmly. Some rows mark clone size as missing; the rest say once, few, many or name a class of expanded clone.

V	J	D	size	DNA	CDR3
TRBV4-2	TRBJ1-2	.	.	TGTGCCAGCAGCCAAGAAATCCAGGGATCGTTTGGCTACACCTTC	CASSQEIQGSFGYTF
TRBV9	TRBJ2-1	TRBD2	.	TGTGCCAGCAGCGTACGCGGAAGAGCGGGGGGGAGAAATGAGCAGTTCTTC	CASSVRGRAGGRNEQFF
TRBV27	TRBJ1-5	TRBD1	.	TGTGCCAGCAGTCCCCTGGACAGGGGGCGCGATCAGCCCCAGCATTTT	CASSPLDRGRDQPQHF
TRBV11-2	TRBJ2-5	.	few	TGTGCCAGCAGCTTAGATTTCGGGGGAGAGCAAAAGACCCAGTACTTC	CASSLDFGGEQKTQYF
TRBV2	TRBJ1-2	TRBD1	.	TGTGCCAGCAGGGGACAGGGTGATGGCTACACCTTC	CASRGQGDGYTF
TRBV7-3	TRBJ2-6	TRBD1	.	TGTGCCAGCAGCACCCGACAGGGGATCTCTGGGGCCAACGTCCTGACTTTC	CASSTRQGISGANVLTF
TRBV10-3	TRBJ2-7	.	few	TGTGCCATCAGCGAGGGTCTAGCCTACGAGCAGTACTTC	CAISEGLAYEQYF
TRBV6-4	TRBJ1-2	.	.	TGTGCCAGCAGTGATATCTATGGCTACACCTTC	CASSDIYGYTF
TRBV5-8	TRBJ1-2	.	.	TGTGCCAGCAGCTTGGACAGGGCCTATGGCTACACCTTC	CASSLDRAYGYTF
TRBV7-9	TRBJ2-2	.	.	TGTGCCAGCAGCTTTGGGGGGACCGGGGAGCTGTTTTTT	CASSFGGTGELFF
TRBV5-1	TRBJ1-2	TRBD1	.	TGCGCCAGCACCTCGGCGGACAGGGTGACAGGCTACACCTTC	CASTSADRVTGYTF
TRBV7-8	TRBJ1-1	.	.	TGTGCCAGCAGCTTAACAGTGAACACTGAAGCTTTCTTT	CASSLTVNTEAFF
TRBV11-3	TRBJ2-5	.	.	TGTGCCAGCAGTTCTGGACTACCGGGGGAGACCCAGTACTTC	CASSSGLPGETQYF
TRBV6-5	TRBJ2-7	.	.	TGTGCCAGCGGTACAGGGAGCTCCTACGAGCAGTACTTC	CASGTGSSYEQYF
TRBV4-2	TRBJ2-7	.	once	TGTGCCAGCAGCTACGGGGCAGGGGCTGGGGAGCAGTACTTC	CASSYGAGAGEQYF
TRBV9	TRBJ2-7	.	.	TGTGCCAGCAGCGCCAGAGGTGACCGCGGCTCCTACGAGCAGTACTTC	CASSARGDRGSYEQYF
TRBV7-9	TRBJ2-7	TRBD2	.	TGTTCCAGCAGCTCCCCTAGCGGGAGATCGTCCTACGAGCAGTACTTC	CSSSSPSGRSSYEQYF
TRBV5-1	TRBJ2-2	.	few	TGCGCCAGCAGCCCCTACAGGGATAACACCGGGGAGCTGTTTTTT	CASSPYRDNTGELFF
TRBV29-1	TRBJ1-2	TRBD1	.	TGCAGCGTTGAGACAGGGAGTAAGGCTGGCTACACCTTC	CSVETGSKAGYTF